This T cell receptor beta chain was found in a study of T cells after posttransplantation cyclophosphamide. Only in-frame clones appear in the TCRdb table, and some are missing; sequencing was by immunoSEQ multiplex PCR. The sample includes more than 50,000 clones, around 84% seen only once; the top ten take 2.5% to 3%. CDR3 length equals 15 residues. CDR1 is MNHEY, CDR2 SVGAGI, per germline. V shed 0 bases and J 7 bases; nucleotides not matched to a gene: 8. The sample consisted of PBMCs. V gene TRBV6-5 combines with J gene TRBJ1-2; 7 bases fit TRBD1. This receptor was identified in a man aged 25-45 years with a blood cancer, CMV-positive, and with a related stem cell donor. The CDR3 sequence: CASSYSGTAASGYTF. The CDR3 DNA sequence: TGTGCCAGCAGTTACTCCGGGACAGCAGCCTCTGGCTACACCTTC.